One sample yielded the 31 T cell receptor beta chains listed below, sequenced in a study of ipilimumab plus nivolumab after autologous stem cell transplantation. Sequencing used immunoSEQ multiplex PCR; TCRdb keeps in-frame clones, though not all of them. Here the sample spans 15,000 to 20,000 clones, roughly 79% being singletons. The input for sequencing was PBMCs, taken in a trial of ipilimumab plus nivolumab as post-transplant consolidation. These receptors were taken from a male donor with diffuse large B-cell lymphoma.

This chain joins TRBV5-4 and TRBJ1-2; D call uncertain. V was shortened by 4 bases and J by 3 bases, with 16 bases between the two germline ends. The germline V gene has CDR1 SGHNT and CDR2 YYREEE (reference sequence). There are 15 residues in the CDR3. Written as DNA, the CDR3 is TGTGCCAGCAGCCTGATGGTACGGGGTCACTATGGCTACACCTTC. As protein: CASSLMVRGHYGYTF. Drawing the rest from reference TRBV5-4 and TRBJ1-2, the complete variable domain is ETGVTQSPTHLIKTRGQQVTLRCSSQSGHNTVSWYQQALGQGPQFIFQYYREEENGRGNFPPRFSGLQFPNYSSELNVNALELDDSALYLCASSLMVRGHYGYTFGSGTRLTVV.

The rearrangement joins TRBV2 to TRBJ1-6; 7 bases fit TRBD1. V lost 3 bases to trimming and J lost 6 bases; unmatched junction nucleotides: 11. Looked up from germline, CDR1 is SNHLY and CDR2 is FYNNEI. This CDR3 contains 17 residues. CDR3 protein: CASSERPAGQLNSPLHF. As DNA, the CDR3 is TGTGCCAGCAGTGAGCGCCCGGCGGGACAGCTTAATTCACCCCTCCACTTT.

DNA for the CDR3: TGCGCCAGCAGCTTGAGGCAGAGAGGGGCCAACGTCCTGACTTTC. It codes for CASSLRQRGANVLTF. The chain joins TRBV5-1 to TRBJ2-6; D uncertain. Germline CDR1 and CDR2: SGHRS and YFSETQ. The CDR3 runs 15 residues. V gave up 1 base and J gave up 4 bases, with 9 bases separating them.

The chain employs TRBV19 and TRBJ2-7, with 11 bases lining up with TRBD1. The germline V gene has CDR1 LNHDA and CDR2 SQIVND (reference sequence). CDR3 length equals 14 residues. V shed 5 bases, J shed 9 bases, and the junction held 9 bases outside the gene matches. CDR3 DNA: TGTGCCAGTAGTCCGAGGACAGGGGGCTCCGGGCAGTACTTC. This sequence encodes CASSPRTGGSGQYF. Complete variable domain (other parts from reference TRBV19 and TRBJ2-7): DGGITQSPKYLFRKEGQNVTLSCEQNLNHDAMYWYRQDPGQGLRLIYYSQIVNDFQKGDIAEGYSVSREKKESFPLTVTSAQKNPTAFYLCASSPRTGGSGQYFGPGTRLTVT.

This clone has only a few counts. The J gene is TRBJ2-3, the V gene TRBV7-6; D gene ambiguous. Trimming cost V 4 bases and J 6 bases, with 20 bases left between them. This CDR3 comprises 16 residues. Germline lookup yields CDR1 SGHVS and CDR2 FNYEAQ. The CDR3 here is CASSSWAISKMDTQYF. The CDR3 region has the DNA TGTGCCAGCAGCTCCTGGGCCATATCAAAGATGGATACGCAGTATTTT.

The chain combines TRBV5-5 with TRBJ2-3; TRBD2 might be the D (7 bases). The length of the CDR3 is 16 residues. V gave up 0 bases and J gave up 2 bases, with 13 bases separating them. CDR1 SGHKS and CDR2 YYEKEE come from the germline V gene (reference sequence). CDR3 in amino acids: CASSLGGGQPTDTQYF. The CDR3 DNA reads TGTGCCAGCAGCTTGGGCGGGGGCCAACCCACAGATACGCAGTATTTT. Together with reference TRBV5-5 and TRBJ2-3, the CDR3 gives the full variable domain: DAGVTQSPTHLIKTRGQQVTLRCSPISGHKSVSWYQQVLGQGPQFIFQYYEKEERGRGNFPDRFSARQFPNYSSELNVNALLLGDSALYLCASSLGGGQPTDTQYFGPGTRLTVL.

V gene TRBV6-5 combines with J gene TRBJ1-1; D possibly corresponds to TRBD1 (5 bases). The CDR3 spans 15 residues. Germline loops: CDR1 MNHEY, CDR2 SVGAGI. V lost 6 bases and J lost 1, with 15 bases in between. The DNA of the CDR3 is TGTGCCAGCAGCCCAGCTGGGACGGCGAACACTGAAGCTTTCTTT. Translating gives CASSPAGTANTEAFF.

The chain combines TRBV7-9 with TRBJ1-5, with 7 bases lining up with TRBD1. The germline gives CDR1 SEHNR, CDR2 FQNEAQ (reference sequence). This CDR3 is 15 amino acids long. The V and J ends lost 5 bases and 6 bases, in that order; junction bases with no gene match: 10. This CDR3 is CASSDGRGPVQPQHF. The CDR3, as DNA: TGTGCCAGCAGCGATGGTAGGGGGCCTGTTCAGCCCCAGCATTTT.

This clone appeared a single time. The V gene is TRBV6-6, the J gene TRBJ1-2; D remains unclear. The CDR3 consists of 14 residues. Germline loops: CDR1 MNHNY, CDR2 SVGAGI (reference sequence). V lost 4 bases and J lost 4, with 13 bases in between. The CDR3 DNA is TGTGCCAGCAGTTCCATCGTGGAAGCCTATGGCTACACCTTC. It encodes CASSSIVEAYGYTF.

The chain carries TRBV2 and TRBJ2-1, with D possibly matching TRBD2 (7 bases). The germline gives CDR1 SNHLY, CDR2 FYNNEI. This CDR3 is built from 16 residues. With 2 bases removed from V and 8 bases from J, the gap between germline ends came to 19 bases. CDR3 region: CASSESGGAGTYEQFF. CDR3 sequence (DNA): TGTGCCAGCAGTGAATCTGGGGGGGCAGGAACGTATGAGCAGTTCTTC.

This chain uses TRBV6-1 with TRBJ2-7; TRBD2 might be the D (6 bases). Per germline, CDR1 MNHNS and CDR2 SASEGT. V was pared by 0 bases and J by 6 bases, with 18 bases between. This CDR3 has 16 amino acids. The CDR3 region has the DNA TGTGCCAGCAGTGAAGCAGGTCAGTTGGGGGGACTCGAGCAGTACTTC. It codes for CASSEAGQLGGLEQYF.

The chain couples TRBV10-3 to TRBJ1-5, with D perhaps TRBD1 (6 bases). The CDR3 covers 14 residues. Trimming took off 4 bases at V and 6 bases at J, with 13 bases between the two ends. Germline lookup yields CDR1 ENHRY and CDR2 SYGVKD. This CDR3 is CAISALPDSQPQHF. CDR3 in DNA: TGTGCCATCAGTGCCCTTCCGGACAGTCAGCCCCAGCATTTT.

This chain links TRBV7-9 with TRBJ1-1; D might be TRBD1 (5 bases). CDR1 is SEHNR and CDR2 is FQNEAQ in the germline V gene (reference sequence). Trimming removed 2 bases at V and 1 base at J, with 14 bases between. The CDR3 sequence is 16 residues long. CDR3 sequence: CASSLSAGGENTEAFF. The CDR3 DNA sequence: TGTGCCAGCAGCTTATCGGCCGGGGGGGAGAACACTGAAGCTTTCTTT.

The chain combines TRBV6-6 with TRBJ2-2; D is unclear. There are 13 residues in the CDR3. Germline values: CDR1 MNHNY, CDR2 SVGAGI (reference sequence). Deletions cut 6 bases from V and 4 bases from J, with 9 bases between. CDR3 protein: CASRPGVTGELFF. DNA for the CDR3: TGTGCCAGCAGACCCGGAGTCACCGGGGAGCTGTTTTTT.

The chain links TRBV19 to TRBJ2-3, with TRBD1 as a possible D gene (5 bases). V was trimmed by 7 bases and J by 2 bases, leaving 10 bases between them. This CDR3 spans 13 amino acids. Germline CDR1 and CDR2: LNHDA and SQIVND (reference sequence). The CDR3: CASNTRDTDTQYF. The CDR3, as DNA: TGTGCCAGTAACACCAGGGACACAGATACGCAGTATTTT.

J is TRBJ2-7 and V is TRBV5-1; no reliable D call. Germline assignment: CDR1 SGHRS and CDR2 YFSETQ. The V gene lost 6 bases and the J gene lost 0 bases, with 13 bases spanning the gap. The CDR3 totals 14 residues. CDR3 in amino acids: CASNPVGSSYEQYF. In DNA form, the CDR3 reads TGCGCCAGCAACCCGGTCGGTTCCTCCTACGAGCAGTACTTC.

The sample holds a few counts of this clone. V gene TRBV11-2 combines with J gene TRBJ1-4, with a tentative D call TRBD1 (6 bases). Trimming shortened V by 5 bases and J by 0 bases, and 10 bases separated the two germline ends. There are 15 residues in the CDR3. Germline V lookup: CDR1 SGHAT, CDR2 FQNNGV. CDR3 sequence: CASSEGQSTNEKLFF. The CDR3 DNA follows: TGTGCCAGCAGCGAAGGACAGTCAACTAATGAAAAACTGTTTTTT.

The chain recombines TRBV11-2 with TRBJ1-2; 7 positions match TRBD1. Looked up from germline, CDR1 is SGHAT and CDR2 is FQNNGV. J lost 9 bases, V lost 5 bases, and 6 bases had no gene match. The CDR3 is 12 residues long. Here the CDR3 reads CASSNDRASYTF. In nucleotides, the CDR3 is TGTGCCAGCAGCAATGACAGGGCGAGCTACACCTTC.

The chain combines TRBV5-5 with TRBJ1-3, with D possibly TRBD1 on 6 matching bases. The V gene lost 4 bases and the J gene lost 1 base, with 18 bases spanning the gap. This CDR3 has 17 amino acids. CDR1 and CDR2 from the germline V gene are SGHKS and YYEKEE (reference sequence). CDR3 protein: CASSQDLAQGSGNTIYF. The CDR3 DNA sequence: TGTGCCAGCAGCCAAGATCTTGCACAGGGATCTGGAAACACCATATATTTT.

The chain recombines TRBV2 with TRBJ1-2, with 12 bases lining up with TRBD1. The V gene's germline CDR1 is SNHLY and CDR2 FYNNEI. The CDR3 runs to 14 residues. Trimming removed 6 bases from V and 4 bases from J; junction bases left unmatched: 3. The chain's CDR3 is CASSPGQGAYGYTF. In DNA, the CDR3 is TGTGCCAGCAGCCCGGGACAGGGGGCCTATGGCTACACCTTC.

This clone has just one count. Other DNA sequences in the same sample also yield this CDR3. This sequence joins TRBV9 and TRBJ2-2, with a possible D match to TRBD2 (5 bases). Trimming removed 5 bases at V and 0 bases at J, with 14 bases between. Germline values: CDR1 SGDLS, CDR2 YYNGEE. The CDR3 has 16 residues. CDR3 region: CASRPEGFANTGELFF. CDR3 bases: TGTGCCAGCAGACCAGAGGGCTTCGCGAACACCGGGGAGCTGTTTTTT.

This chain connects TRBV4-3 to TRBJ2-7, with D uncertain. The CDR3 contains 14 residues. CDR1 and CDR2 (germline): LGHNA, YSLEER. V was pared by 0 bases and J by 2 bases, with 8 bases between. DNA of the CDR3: TGCGCCAGCAGCCAAGATATGTACACCTACGAGCAGTACTTC. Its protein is CASSQDMYTYEQYF.

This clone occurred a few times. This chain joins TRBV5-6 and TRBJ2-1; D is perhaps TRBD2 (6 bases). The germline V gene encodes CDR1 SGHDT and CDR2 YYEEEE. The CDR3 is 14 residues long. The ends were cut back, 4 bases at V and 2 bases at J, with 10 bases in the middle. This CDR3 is CASSLTRAYNEQFF. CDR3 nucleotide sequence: TGTGCCAGCAGCCTGACTAGGGCCTACAATGAGCAGTTCTTC.

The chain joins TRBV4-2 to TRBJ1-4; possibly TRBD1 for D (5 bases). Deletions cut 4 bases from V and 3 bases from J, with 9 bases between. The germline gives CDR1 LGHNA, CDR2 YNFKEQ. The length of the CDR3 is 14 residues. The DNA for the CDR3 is TGTGCCAGCAGCCTCGGGACTGCTAATGAAAAACTGTTTTTT. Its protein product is CASSLGTANEKLFF.

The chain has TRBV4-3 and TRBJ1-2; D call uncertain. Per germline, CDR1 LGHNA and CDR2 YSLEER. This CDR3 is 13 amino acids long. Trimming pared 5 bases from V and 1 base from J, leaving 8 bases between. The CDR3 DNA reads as TGCGCCAGCAGCAAGGAGGTTAACTATGGCTACACCTTC. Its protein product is CASSKEVNYGYTF.

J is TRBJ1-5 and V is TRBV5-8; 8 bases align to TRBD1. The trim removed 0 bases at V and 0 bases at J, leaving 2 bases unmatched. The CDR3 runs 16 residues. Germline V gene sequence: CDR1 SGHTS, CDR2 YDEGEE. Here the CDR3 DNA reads TGTGCCAGCAGCTTGGGGACAGGGTATAGCAATCAGCCCCAGCATTTT. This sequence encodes CASSLGTGYSNQPQHF.

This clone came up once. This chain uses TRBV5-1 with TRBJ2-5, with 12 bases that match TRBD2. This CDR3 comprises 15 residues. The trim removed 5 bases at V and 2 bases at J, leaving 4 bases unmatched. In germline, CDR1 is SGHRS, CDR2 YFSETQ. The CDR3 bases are TGCGCCAGCAGGACTAGCGGGGGATCACAAGAGACCCAGTACTTC. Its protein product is CASRTSGGSQETQYF.

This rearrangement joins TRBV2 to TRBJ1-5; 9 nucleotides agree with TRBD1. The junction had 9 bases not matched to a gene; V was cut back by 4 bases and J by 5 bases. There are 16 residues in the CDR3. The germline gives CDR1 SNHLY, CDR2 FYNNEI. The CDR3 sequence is CASSVGQGLGYQPQHF. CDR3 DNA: TGTGCCAGCAGTGTGGGACAGGGTCTTGGATATCAGCCCCAGCATTTT. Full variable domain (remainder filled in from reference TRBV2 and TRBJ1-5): EPEVTQTPSHQVTQMGQEVILRCVPISNHLYFYWYRQILGQKVEFLVSFYNNEISEKSEIFDDQFSVERPDGSNFTLKIRSTKLEDSAMYFCASSVGQGLGYQPQHFGDGTRLSIL.

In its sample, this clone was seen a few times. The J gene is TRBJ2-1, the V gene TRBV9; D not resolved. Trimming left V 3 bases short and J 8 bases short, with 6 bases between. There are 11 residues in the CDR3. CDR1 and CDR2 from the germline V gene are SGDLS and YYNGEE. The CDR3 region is CASSAQHEQFF. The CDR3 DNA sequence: TGTGCCAGCAGCGCCCAACATGAGCAGTTCTTC.

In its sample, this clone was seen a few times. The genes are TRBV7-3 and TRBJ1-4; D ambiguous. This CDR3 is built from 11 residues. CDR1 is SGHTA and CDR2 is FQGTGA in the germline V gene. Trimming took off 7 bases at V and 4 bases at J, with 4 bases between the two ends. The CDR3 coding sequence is TGTGCCAGCACCAATAATGAAAAACTGTTTTTT. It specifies CASTNNEKLFF.

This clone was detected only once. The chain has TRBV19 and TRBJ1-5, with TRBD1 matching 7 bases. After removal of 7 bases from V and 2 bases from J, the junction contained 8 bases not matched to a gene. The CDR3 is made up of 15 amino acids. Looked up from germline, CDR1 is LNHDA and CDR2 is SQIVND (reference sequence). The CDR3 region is CASTYTDRGNQPQHF. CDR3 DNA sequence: TGTGCCAGTACATACACCGACAGGGGCAATCAGCCCCAGCATTTT. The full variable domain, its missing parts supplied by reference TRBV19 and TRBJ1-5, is DGGITQSPKYLFRKEGQNVTLSCEQNLNHDAMYWYRQDPGQGLRLIYYSQIVNDFQKGDIAEGYSVSREKKESFPLTVTSAQKNPTAFYLCASTYTDRGNQPQHFGDGTRLSIL.